This is a list of T cell receptor beta chains from one sample in a study of shared clonotypes between healthy human individuals. Some clones are missing from TCRdb's copy, which holds only in-frame ones; the method was immunoSEQ multiplex PCR. The sample has roughly 2.5 million clones, over 85% seen once. The sample was naive CD4+ T cells sorted from blood. Receptor source: a man aged 18 to 29 in good health. The CDR3 runs from the conserved cysteine through the conserved F or W. D genes are given only for firm matches. Clone size is shown for a subset of rows, as once, few, many or a class of expanded clone.

DNA,CDR3,V,J,D,size
TGTGCCAGTAGTTTTAGGGGAGGGAGTTCCTACAATGAGCAGTTCTTC,CASSFRGGSSYNEQFF,TRBV19,TRBJ2-1,TRBD2,-
TGTGCCAGTAGTTTTTTGGGTGGTAATCAGCCCCAGCATTTT,CASSFLGGNQPQHF,TRBV19,TRBJ1-5,-,-
TGTGCCAGCAGCACCCGGGCCTCTAATGAAAAACTGTTTTTT,CASSTRASNEKLFF,TRBV7-2,TRBJ1-4,-,-
TGTGCCAGCACTCCCAGGGACGGATTATCTGGGGCCAACGTCCTGACTTTC,CASTPRDGLSGANVLTF,TRBV25-1,TRBJ2-6,-,once
TGTGCCAGCAGCAAAGGACTAGTCCAAGAGACCCAGTACTTC,CASSKGLVQETQYF,TRBV7-6,TRBJ2-5,TRBD2,once
TGTGCCAGCAGCCCAGTACTGAATAATTCACTCCTCCACTTT,CASSPVLNNSLLHF,TRBV7-9,TRBJ1-6,-,-
TGTGCCAGCAGCTCAACCCTAGCCGCTAGCACAGATACGCAGTATTTT,CASSSTLAASTDTQYF,TRBV5-4,TRBJ2-3,-,-
TGTGCCAGCAGTATACAGGGGGACACCGGGGAGCTGTTTTTT,CASSIQGDTGELFF,TRBV6-1,TRBJ2-2,TRBD1,-
TGCGCCAGCAGCCAAGGCCCTTGGAGCTACAATGAGCAGTTCTTC,CASSQGPWSYNEQFF,TRBV4-1,TRBJ2-1,-,-
TGTGCCAGCAGCCCAGAAGCTTTCTTT,CASSPEAFF,TRBV7-9,TRBJ1-1,-,-
TGCGCCAGCAGCTCTTCAGGGACAGCAGACGAAAAACTGTTTTTT,CASSSSGTADEKLFF,TRBV5-1,TRBJ1-4,TRBD1,-
TGTGCCAGCAGCGTAGAGGCCGGGACAGGGACTGGTTGGGATGAGCAGTTCTTC,CASSVEAGTGTGWDEQFF,TRBV9,TRBJ2-1,TRBD1,-
TGTGCCTGGAGTTCCGATAGGACCGTCAATTCACCCCTCCACTTT,CAWSSDRTVNSPLHF,TRBV30,TRBJ1-6,-,-
TGTGCCAGCAGCCTAGCGGGGGGATCTTTCCTGGGGGAGCTGTTTTTT,CASSLAGGSFLGELFF,TRBV5-4,TRBJ2-2,TRBD2,-
TGTGCCAGCAGACTCCCGGGACTAGCTCTTACCGGGGAGCTGTTTTTT,CASRLPGLALTGELFF,TRBV5-5,TRBJ2-2,TRBD2,-
TGTGCCAGCAGTGAAGCAGCGGGTGGGGCGGCGCCGCAGTACTTC,CASSEAAGGAAPQYF,TRBV2,TRBJ2-7,-,once
TGTGCCTGGAGTGTACGGTGGGGGACAGTTGCAACTAATGAAAAACTGTTTTTT,CAWSVRWGTVATNEKLFF,TRBV30,TRBJ1-4,TRBD1,-
TGCGCCAGCAGCTTGGAACTGGCGATTGAGACCCAGTACTTC,CASSLELAIETQYF,TRBV5-1,TRBJ2-5,-,once
TGTGCCAGCAGCGATACAGCGACGGATACGCAGTATTTT,CASSDTATDTQYF,TRBV11-3,TRBJ2-3,-,-
TGTGCCAGCAGTACACCCCGTGGGGCCCAGTACTTC,CASSTPRGAQYF,TRBV27,TRBJ2-5,-,-